This T cell receptor beta chain was identified in a study of T-cell reconstitution after alpha-beta-depleted transplantation in children. Regarding the study as a whole: In some patients, recipient T cells and intrathymic progenitors surviving conditioning explained high day-60 diversity. One year post-transplant, T-cell counts and diversity were largely derived from T cells produced anew.

There are many counts of this clonotype. Its target is unknown. Preparation of the TCRbeta library was carried out with unique molecular identifiers. TCRdb passed the PCR reads through MiXCR, listing each CDR3 protein once. The sample has 480,000 or so distinct CDR3 sequences, over 9.5% seen once; the top ten hold 2%. CDR3 length: 14 amino acids. J gave up 5 bases and V 3 bases, and 3 bases lay outside the gene matches. Germline lookup yields CDR1 SEHNR and CDR2 FQNEAQ (reference sequence). The chain recombines TRBV7-9 with TRBJ2-4, with 8 bases that match TRBD2. Sample: PBMCs, taken before TCRalphabeta/CD19-depleted stem cell transplant. This TCR was sampled from a child aged 2-15 years with inherited bone marrow failure, due to receive a stem cell transplant. The CDR3 protein is CASSLREEENIQYF. As DNA, the CDR3 is TGTGCCAGCAGCTTGCGGGAGGAGGAAAACATTCAGTACTTC.